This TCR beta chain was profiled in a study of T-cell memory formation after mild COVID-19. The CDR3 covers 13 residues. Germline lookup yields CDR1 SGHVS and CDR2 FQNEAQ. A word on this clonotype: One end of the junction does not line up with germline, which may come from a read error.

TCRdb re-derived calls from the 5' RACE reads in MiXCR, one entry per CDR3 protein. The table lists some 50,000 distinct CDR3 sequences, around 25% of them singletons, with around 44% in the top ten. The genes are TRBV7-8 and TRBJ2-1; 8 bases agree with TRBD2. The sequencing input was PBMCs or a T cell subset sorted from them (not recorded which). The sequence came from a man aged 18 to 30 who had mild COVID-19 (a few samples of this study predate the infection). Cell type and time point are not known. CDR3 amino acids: CASSLASGVGSVF. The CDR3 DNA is TGTGCCAGCAGCTTAGCTAGCGGGGTGGGGTCGGTCTTC.